The 26 T cell receptor beta chains below all came from one sample that was sequenced in a study of T cell responses to AZD1222 COVID-19 vaccine. Only in-frame clones appear in the TCRdb table, and some are missing; sequencing was by immunoSEQ multiplex PCR. The data contain more than 95,000 clones, more than 75% of them singletons. The sample consisted of peripheral blood, taken 28 days after the second AZD1222 dose. The receptors originated from an adult who received the AZD1222 COVID-19 vaccine.

This chain links TRBV7-8 with TRBJ1-1; no clear D. Germline values: CDR1 SGHVS, CDR2 FQNEAQ. The V and J ends lost 1 base and 0 bases respectively, with 9 bases between them. The CDR3 covers 15 residues. The CDR3 is CASSLVRAMNTEAFF. DNA of the CDR3: TGTGCCAGCAGCTTAGTCCGGGCCATGAACACTGAAGCTTTCTTT.

The rearrangement links TRBV19 to TRBJ1-1; TRBD1 might be the D (5 bases). The germline gives CDR1 LNHDA, CDR2 SQIVND (reference sequence). V gave up 5 bases and J gave up 0 bases, with 10 bases separating them. This CDR3 contains 14 residues. DNA for the CDR3: TGTGCCAGTAGTGCGACAGCAATGAACACTGAAGCTTTCTTT. Translation: CASSATAMNTEAFF.

This CDR3 reads CASSPRAGGNSPLHF. CDR3 DNA: TGTGCCAGCAGCCCCCGGGCGGGGGGTAATTCACCCCTCCACTTT. V and J are TRBV14 and TRBJ1-6; tentatively, D is TRBD1 (5 bases). Trimming took off 4 bases at V and 6 bases at J, with 13 bases between the two ends. Germline values: CDR1 SGHDN, CDR2 FVKESK. This CDR3 is 15 amino acids long.

The chain has TRBV3-1 (or the pseudogene TRBV3-2) and TRBJ1-1; possible D gene TRBD1, 6 bases. Germline loops: CDR1 LGHDT, CDR2 YNNKEL (reference sequence). The CDR3 runs to 15 residues. Trimming took off 1 base at V and 0 bases at J, with 9 bases between the two ends. CDR3 in amino acids: CASSQAGALNTEAFF. In DNA form, the CDR3 reads TGTGCCAGCAGCCAAGCGGGGGCCTTGAACACTGAAGCTTTCTTT.

This rearrangement joins TRBV28 to TRBJ1-2; unclear D gene. V gave up 6 bases and J gave up 5 bases, with 13 bases separating them. Germline-derived CDR1 and CDR2 are MDHEN and SYDVKM. This CDR3 has 13 residues. CDR3 coding DNA: TGTGCCAGCAGCCAGACCAGGCAGTATGGCTACACCTTC. Amino acid sequence: CASSQTRQYGYTF.

The chain has TRBV6-6 and TRBJ2-1, with 12 bases lining up with TRBD2. Germline V gene lookup returns CDR1 MNHNY and CDR2 SVGAGI (reference sequence). The V and J ends lost 6 bases and 5 bases, in that order; junction bases with no gene match: 5. The CDR3 totals 15 residues. The CDR3, as DNA: TGTGCCAGCAGCGACACTAGCGGGAGGCACAATGAGCAGTTCTTC. As protein: CASSDTSGRHNEQFF.

The chain uses TRBV6-6 and TRBJ1-3, with 9 bases that match TRBD1. This CDR3 region has 15 residues. V lost 6 bases and J lost 3; bases outside the gene matches: 6. Germline CDR1 is MNHNY and CDR2 is SVGAGI (reference sequence). The CDR3 nucleotides are TGTGCCAGCAGGGACGGGACAGGGTATGGAAACACCATATATTTT. Translating it yields CASRDGTGYGNTIYF.

The gene calls are TRBV27 and TRBJ2-3; D uncertain. This CDR3 is built from 12 residues. V was pared by 5 bases and J by 2 bases, with 5 bases between. CDR1 MNHEY and CDR2 SMNVEV come from the germline V gene (reference sequence). Here the CDR3 reads CASSPTTDTQYF. CDR3 nucleotide sequence: TGTGCCAGCAGTCCTACCACAGATACGCAGTATTTT.

V is TRBV10-3 and J is TRBJ1-3, with TRBD1 matching 7 bases. CDR1 and CDR2 from the germline V gene are ENHRY and SYGVKD. After removal of 9 bases from V and 0 bases from J, the junction contained 2 bases not matched to a gene. The CDR3 consists of 13 residues. The CDR3 sequence is CAIRQGSGNTIYF. CDR3 coding DNA: TGTGCCATAAGACAGGGCTCTGGAAACACCATATATTTT.

The chain employs TRBV6-4 and TRBJ2-3; no definite D call. The CDR3 is 14 amino acids. In germline, CDR1 is MRHNA, CDR2 SNTAGT. V was cut by 4 bases and J by 3 bases, with 11 bases left in between. CDR3 nucleotide sequence: TGTGCCAGCAGTGGACAAGCGAGTACAGATACGCAGTATTTT. It translates to CASSGQASTDTQYF.

This clone came up once. The chain recombines TRBV7-3 with TRBJ2-2; TRBD1 matches at 7 bases. Germline CDR1 reads SGHTA; CDR2 reads FQGTGA. The CDR3 length is 14 residues. After removal of 0 bases from V and 7 bases from J, the junction contained 2 bases not matched to a gene. The CDR3 DNA is TGTGCCAGCAGCTTAACGGGGACAGTCGGGGAGCTGTTTTTT. Amino acids: CASSLTGTVGELFF.

This CDR3 reads CASSLDTGISSYEQYF. The CDR3 region has the DNA TGTGCCAGCAGCTTAGATACGGGGATTAGCTCCTACGAGCAGTACTTC. The chain carries TRBV7-8 and TRBJ2-7, with D possibly TRBD2 on 5 matching bases. This CDR3 is built from 16 residues. V was cut by 1 base and J by 0 bases, with 13 bases left in between. CDR1 is SGHVS, CDR2 FQNEAQ, per germline.

The chain uses TRBV6-4 and TRBJ2-3; D is uncertain. The CDR3 sequence is 14 residues long. CDR1 MRHNA and CDR2 SNTAGT come from the germline V gene. Trimming cost V 0 bases and J 4 bases, with 8 bases left between them. The CDR3 region has the DNA TGTGCCAGCAGTGACTCGAGCCCCCCAGATACGCAGTATTTT. Translation: CASSDSSPPDTQYF.

The gene calls are TRBV11-1 and TRBJ2-7, with D unclear. The germline CDR1 and CDR2 sequences are SGHAT and FQDESV (reference sequence). The CDR3 spans 12 residues. V shed 1 base and J shed 13 bases, with 14 bases lying between them. Here the CDR3 reads CASSLGPGPQYF. The CDR3 DNA reads TGTGCCAGCAGCTTAGGACCCGGGCCTCAATACTTC.

This chain connects TRBV7-3 to TRBJ2-3; the D gene could be TRBD1 or TRBD2 (5 bases each). Germline loops: CDR1 SGHTA, CDR2 FQGTGA. The CDR3 extends over 13 amino acids. Trimming removed 3 bases at V and 2 bases at J, with 6 bases between. This chain's CDR3 is CASSFGTTDTQYF. CDR3 in DNA: TGTGCCAGCAGCTTTGGGACCACAGATACGCAGTATTTT. The whole variable domain, remainder taken from reference TRBV7-3 and TRBJ2-3, is GAGVSQTPSNKVTEKGKYVELRCDPISGHTALYWYRQSLGQGPEFLIYFQGTGAADDSGLPNDRFFAVRPEGSVSTLKIQRTERGDSAVYLCASSFGTTDTQYFGPGTRLTVL.

This CDR3 is CASSLPWLAGWITEAFF. In DNA, the CDR3 is TGTGCCAGCAGTCTCCCCTGGTTGGCAGGGTGGATCACTGAAGCTTTCTTT. The rearrangement uses TRBV28 and TRBJ1-1; the D gene is possibly TRBD1 (5 bases). This CDR3 has 17 residues. Per germline, CDR1 MDHEN and CDR2 SYDVKM. V dropped 5 bases and J dropped 4 bases, with 23 bases sitting between them.

CDR3 sequence reads: CASSETGADTEAFF. The CDR3 DNA reads as TGTGCCAGCAGCGAGACAGGGGCGGACACTGAAGCTTTCTTT. The V gene is TRBV5-6, the J gene TRBJ1-1; 8 nucleotides agree with TRBD1. Trimming removed 4 bases from V and 3 bases from J; junction bases left unmatched: 5. Looked up from germline, CDR1 is SGHDT and CDR2 is YYEEEE. This CDR3 region has 14 residues.

This clone was observed a single time. V and J are TRBV5-8 and TRBJ2-1; D may be TRBD1 or TRBD2 (5 bases each). Germline V gene lookup returns CDR1 SGHTS and CDR2 YDEGEE. This CDR3 has 17 amino acids. Trimming removed 1 base at V and 3 bases at J, with 17 bases between. The CDR3 reads CASSLSGTPIFYNEQFF. The CDR3 DNA is TGTGCCAGCAGCTTGTCGGGGACCCCTATTTTCTACAATGAGCAGTTCTTC.

Only a few counts were recorded for this clone. The rearrangement joins TRBV5-1 to TRBJ1-5; D is undetermined. Trimming shortened V by 5 bases and J by 11 bases, and 17 bases separated the two germline ends. Germline lookup yields CDR1 SGHRS and CDR2 YFSETQ. The length of the CDR3 is 13 residues. For the CDR3, the DNA is TGCGCCAGCAGTCCAGGTGCCGGGTCGTCCCAGCATTTT. Protein: CASSPGAGSSQHF.

This clone was seen once. The V gene is TRBV7-9, the J gene TRBJ2-7; D unclear. CDR1 and CDR2 from the germline V gene are SEHNR and FQNEAQ (reference sequence). V lost 1 base and J lost 7, with 8 bases in between. This CDR3 is built from 12 residues. CDR3 region: CASSLGYGEQYF. The CDR3 DNA follows: TGTGCCAGCAGCTTAGGTTACGGTGAGCAGTACTTC. Based on the CDR3 plus reference TRBV7-9 and TRBJ2-7, the full variable domain is DTGVSQNPRHKITKRGQNVTFRCDPISEHNRLYWYRQTLGQGPEFLTYFQNEAQLEKSRLLSDRFSAERPKGSFSTLEIQRTEQGDSAMYLCASSLGYGEQYFGPGTRLTVT.

The chain joins TRBV5-4 to TRBJ1-6, with a tentative D call TRBD1 (5 bases). V was trimmed by 7 bases and J by 5 bases, leaving 13 bases between them. CDR1 and CDR2 (germline): SGHNT, YYREEE (reference sequence). The CDR3 loop spans 14 amino acids. CDR3 sequence: CASGETVHNSPLHF. The CDR3 DNA sequence: TGTGCCAGCGGAGAGACAGTTCATAATTCACCCCTCCACTTT.

CDR3 region: CASSLGQGFQKLFF. As DNA, the CDR3 is TGTGCCAGCAGTTTAGGACAGGGATTCCAAAAACTGTTTTTT. This rearrangement joins TRBV28 to TRBJ1-4; TRBD1 matches 8 bases. The CDR3 is 14 amino acids. J was trimmed by 9 bases and V by 2 bases; bases with no gene match: 5. CDR1 is MDHEN and CDR2 is SYDVKM in the germline V gene. Filled out from reference TRBV28 and TRBJ1-4, the complete variable domain reads DVKVTQSSRYLVKRTGEKVFLECVQDMDHENMFWYRQDPGLGLRLIYFSYDVKMKEKGDIPEGYSVSREKKERFSLILESASTNQTSMYLCASSLGQGFQKLFFGSGTQLSVL.

The chain has TRBV7-9 and TRBJ1-6; D ambiguous. The CDR3 is 13 residues long. Germline lookup yields CDR1 SEHNR and CDR2 FQNEAQ (reference sequence). V was clipped by 11 bases and J by 8 bases, with 16 bases between them. The CDR3 DNA reads as TGTGCCTATCGCCACTTCGAGGATTCACCCCTCCACTTT. Residues: CAYRHFEDSPLHF.

V and J are TRBV28 and TRBJ1-1; D is perhaps TRBD1 (6 bases). Between the trimmed V and J ends, which lost 4 bases and 1 base, there was a span of 16 bases. From germline, CDR1 is MDHEN and CDR2 SYDVKM. The CDR3 spans 16 residues. CDR3: CASSSPSGHKNTEAFF. The DNA for the CDR3 is TGTGCCAGCAGTTCCCCCTCGGGACACAAGAACACTGAAGCTTTCTTT.

V and J are TRBV5-5 and TRBJ2-2, with D possibly being TRBD1 (5 bases). CDR1 and CDR2 from the germline V gene are SGHKS and YYEKEE (reference sequence). V shed 5 bases and J shed 2 bases, with 10 bases lying between them. The CDR3 is 14 amino acids. The CDR3 nucleotides are TGTGCCAGCAGGTTGACAGAAAACACCGGGGAGCTGTTTTTT. It encodes CASRLTENTGELFF.

This clone was picked up one time. The chain links TRBV6-5 to TRBJ1-1; 10 bases are a match to TRBD1. Trimming removed 8 bases from V and 1 base from J; junction bases left unmatched: 1. Germline CDR1 is MNHEY and CDR2 is SVGAGI. The CDR3 totals 13 residues. The CDR3 DNA reads as TGTGCCAGCGGGGACAGGGGGAACACTGAAGCTTTCTTT. It codes for CASGDRGNTEAFF.